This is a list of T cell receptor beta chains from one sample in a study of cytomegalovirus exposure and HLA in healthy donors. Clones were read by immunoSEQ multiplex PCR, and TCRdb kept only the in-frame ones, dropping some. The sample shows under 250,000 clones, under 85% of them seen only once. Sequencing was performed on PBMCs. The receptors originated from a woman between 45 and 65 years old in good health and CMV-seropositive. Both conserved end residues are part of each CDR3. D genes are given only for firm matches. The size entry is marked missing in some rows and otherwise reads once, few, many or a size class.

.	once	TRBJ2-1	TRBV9	TGTGCCAGCAGCGTAGGACGCGGCGGTAGCCCAGTACGGCTCTACAATGAGCAGTTCTTC	CASSVGRGGSPVRLYNEQFF
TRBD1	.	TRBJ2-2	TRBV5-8	TGTGCCAGCAGCCCGGGACAGGGGAAAGTGGCTTCCGGGGAGCTGTTTTTT	CASSPGQGKVASGELFF
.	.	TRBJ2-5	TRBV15	TGTGCCACCAGCAGAGTCCCGGGTGAGACCCAGTACTTC	CATSRVPGETQYF
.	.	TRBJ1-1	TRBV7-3	TGTGCCAGCAGCGTCACAGAGGGAGGGACTGAAGCTTTCTTT	CASSVTEGGTEAFF
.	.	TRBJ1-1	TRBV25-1	TGTGCCAGCAGTGCATCGTCGGTGACTGAAGCTTTCTTT	CASSASSVTEAFF
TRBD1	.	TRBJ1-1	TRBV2	TGTGCCAGCAGTTTGACGGGACAGGCGAACACTGAAGCTTTCTTT	CASSLTGQANTEAFF
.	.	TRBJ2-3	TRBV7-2	TGTGCCAGCAGCACAAGGACAGCCCGCACAGATACGCAGTATTTT	CASSTRTARTDTQYF
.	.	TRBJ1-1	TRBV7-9	TGTGCCAGCAGCTTAGTCAGGGGCTTAGGCATGAACACTGAAGCTTTCTTT	CASSLVRGLGMNTEAFF
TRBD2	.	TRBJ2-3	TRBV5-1	TGCGCCAGCAGCCCCGGACTAGCGGGGGGGCTTAGCACAGATACGCAGTATTTT	CASSPGLAGGLSTDTQYF
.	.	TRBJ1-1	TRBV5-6	TGTGCCAGCAGCTTAAAACAGCCGAACACTGAAGCTTTCTTT	CASSLKQPNTEAFF
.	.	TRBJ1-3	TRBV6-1	TGTGCCAGCAGTGAAGCGCTTCCGGGGTCCGGAAACACCATATATTTT	CASSEALPGSGNTIYF
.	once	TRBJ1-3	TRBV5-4	TGTGCCAGCAGCTCGGAGCCCTCTGGAAACACCATATATTTT	CASSSEPSGNTIYF
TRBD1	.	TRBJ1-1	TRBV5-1	TGCGCCAGCAGGCCAGGGGGTAGTACTGAAGCTTTCTTT	CASRPGGSTEAFF
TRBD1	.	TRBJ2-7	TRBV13	TGTGCCAGCAGCCTCACAGGGGCCGTCCACGAGCAGTACTTC	CASSLTGAVHEQYF
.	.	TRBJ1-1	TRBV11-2	TGTGCCAGCAGCTCTCAGAACAGAAGAGCTGAAGCTTTCTTT	CASSSQNRRAEAFF
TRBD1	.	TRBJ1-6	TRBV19	TGTGCCAGTAGTTCGTACAGGGGATACGATTCACCCCTCCACTTT	CASSSYRGYDSPLHF
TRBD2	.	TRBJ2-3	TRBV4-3	TGCGCCAGCAGCCACTCACTAGCGGGGGGCACAGATACGCAGTATTTT	CASSHSLAGGTDTQYF
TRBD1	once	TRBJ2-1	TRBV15	TGTGCCACCAGCAGAAGGACAGGTTCCCCACAGTTCTTC	CATSRRTGSPQFF
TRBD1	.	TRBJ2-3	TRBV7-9	TGTGCCAGCAGCGCAAGGGGGACAGGGGGCCCAGATACGCAGTATTTT	CASSARGTGGPDTQYF
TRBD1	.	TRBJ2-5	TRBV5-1	TGCGCCAGCAGCTTGTTAGGGGGCGGGGAGACCCAGTACTTC	CASSLLGGGETQYF
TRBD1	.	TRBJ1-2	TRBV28	TGTGCCAGCAGGGGGACAGGGGGCTTAAACTATGGCTACACCTTC	CASRGTGGLNYGYTF
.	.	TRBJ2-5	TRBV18	TGTGCCAGCTCACCAGAGTTTGCCGGAGCGGGAGAGACCCAGTACTTC	CASSPEFAGAGETQYF
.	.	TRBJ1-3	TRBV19	TGTGCCAGTATTTCGACGGGGACTATAAACACCATATATTTT	CASISTGTINTIYF
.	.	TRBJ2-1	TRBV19	TGTGCCTCGGGCGGGAACTCCTACAATGAGCAGTTCTTC	CASGGNSYNEQFF
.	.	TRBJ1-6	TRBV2	TGTGCCAGCAGGGCCCAGTGGGGAGTACAGTCACCCCTCCACTTT	CASRAQWGVQSPLHF